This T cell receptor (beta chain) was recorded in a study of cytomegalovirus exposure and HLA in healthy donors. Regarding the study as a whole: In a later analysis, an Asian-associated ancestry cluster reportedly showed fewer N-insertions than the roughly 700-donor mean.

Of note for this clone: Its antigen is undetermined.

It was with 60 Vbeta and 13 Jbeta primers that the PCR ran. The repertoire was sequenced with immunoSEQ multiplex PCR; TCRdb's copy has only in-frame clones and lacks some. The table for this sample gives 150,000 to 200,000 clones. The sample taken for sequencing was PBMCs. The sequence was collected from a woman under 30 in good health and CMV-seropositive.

CDR3 sequence: CASSQDPLGRPLHF. CDR3 in DNA: TGCGCCAGCAGCCAAGATCCTCTAGGGAGACCCCTCCACTTT. The V and J genes are TRBV4-3 and TRBJ1-6; unclear D gene. V lost 0 bases to trimming and J lost 12 bases, with 12 bases between them. There are 14 residues in the CDR3. From germline, CDR1 is LGHNA and CDR2 YSLEER.